What follows are 18 T cell receptor beta chains derived from one specimen sequenced in a study of T cells in localized non-small cell lung cancer. Sequenced by immunoSEQ multiplex PCR; TCRdb stores in-frame clones only, minus some. The data show tens of thousands of clones, about 86% seen once. The material sequenced was PBMCs, taken before any cancer treatment. The source is a man aged 35 to 69 with stage II lung adenocarcinoma.

Worth noting for this clone: One end of the junction varies from germline; a read error may be responsible. V gene TRBV28 combines with J gene TRBJ1-2; no clear D gene. The CDR3 is made up of 13 amino acids. The germline V gene has CDR1 MDHEN and CDR2 SYDVKM. CDR3 loop: CASSLSREVSIFF. The CDR3 nucleotides read TGTGCCAGCAGTTTATCGAGGGAGGTCTCCATCTTCTTC.

The chain joins TRBV6-5 to TRBJ1-1, with D possibly matching TRBD1 (5 bases). The CDR3 covers 14 residues. V lost 5 bases, J lost 1 base, and 11 bases lay in between. Germline V gene lookup returns CDR1 MNHEY and CDR2 SVGAGI. Written as DNA, the CDR3 is TGTGCCAGCAGTGTCGAGACAGCGAACACTGAAGCTTTCTTT. Protein: CASSVETANTEAFF.

This clone was seen only a few times. The rearrangement uses TRBV5-5 and TRBJ2-3; a possible D gene is TRBD2 (6 bases). The germline gives CDR1 SGHKS, CDR2 YYEKEE (reference sequence). CDR3 length equals 15 residues. Trimming left V 2 bases short and J 2 bases short, with 12 bases between. The CDR3 reads CASSFAGSYTDTQYF. The DNA of the CDR3 is TGTGCCAGCAGCTTCGCCGGGAGTTACACAGATACGCAGTATTTT.

For this clone: An end of the junction does not agree with germline; a read error may underlie this. Other DNA variants within this sample encode the same CDR3. This rearrangement joins TRBV6-1 to TRBJ1-1; possibly TRBD1 for D (5 bases). In germline, CDR1 is MNHNS, CDR2 SASEGT. The CDR3 extends over 12 amino acids. CDR3 sequence reads: CAAGDLNTEAFF. Here the CDR3 DNA reads TGTGCCGCGGGGGATTTGAACACTGAGGCTTTCTTT.

This clone showed up just a few times. The V gene is TRBV4-1, the J gene TRBJ1-5, with a tentative D call TRBD1 (5 bases). Germline V gene sequence: CDR1 MGHRA, CDR2 YSYEKL. CDR3 length: 14 amino acids. The germline V and J ends were trimmed by 1 base and 6 bases, with 10 bases remaining between them. CDR3 in amino acids: CASSQGGRGQPQHF. CDR3 sequence (DNA): TGCGCCAGCAGCCAAGGAGGGAGGGGTCAGCCCCAGCATTTT.

This chain links TRBV6-5 with TRBJ2-3; TRBD2 is a possible D gene (7 bases). V lost 9 bases to trimming and J lost 3 bases, with 19 bases between them. Germline loops: CDR1 MNHEY, CDR2 SVGAGI. This CDR3 has 15 residues. The CDR3 here is CASSRGGIVTDTQYF. The CDR3 bases are TGTGCCAGTTCCAGGGGAGGGATTGTTACAGATACGCAGTATTTT.

The chain links TRBV7-3 to TRBJ2-1, with TRBD2 identical over 9 bases. The CDR3 has 18 residues. Germline assignment: CDR1 SGHTA and CDR2 FQGTGA. The junction had 12 bases not matched to a gene; V was cut back by 2 bases and J by 4 bases. CDR3 amino acids: CASSLRDGLAGSYNEQFF. The CDR3 nucleotides read TGTGCCAGCAGCTTACGGGATGGGCTAGCGGGGTCTTACAATGAGCAGTTCTTC.

CDR3 protein: CASSLGGPISGNTIYF. The CDR3 DNA is TGTGCCAGCAGCTTAGGAGGTCCTATCTCTGGAAACACCATATATTTT. This chain uses TRBV7-6 with TRBJ1-3; D remains unclear. CDR1 SGHVS and CDR2 FNYEAQ come from the germline V gene. The CDR3 has 16 residues. V dropped 1 base and J dropped 0 bases, with 10 bases sitting between them.

This clone came up a few times. The V and J genes are TRBV11-1 and TRBJ1-5; D might be TRBD1 (5 bases). The germline gives CDR1 SGHAT, CDR2 FQDESV (reference sequence). The CDR3 consists of 13 residues. V lost 3 bases and J lost 4, with 7 bases in between. Written as DNA, the CDR3 is TGTGCCAGCAGCTTGGGGCGTAATCAGCCCCAGCATTTT. Translation: CASSLGRNQPQHF.

This clone showed up just once. The gene calls are TRBV5-6 and TRBJ2-5; unclear D gene. The CDR3 is 14 amino acids. Trimming left V 0 bases short and J 2 bases short, with 8 bases between. Germline V gives CDR1 SGHDT, CDR2 YYEEEE. CDR3 residues: CASSLEPAQETQYF. The DNA for the CDR3 is TGTGCCAGCAGCTTGGAACCAGCTCAAGAGACCCAGTACTTC.

The V gene is TRBV21-1, the J gene TRBJ1-6; the table names TRBD1, a call not compared with the DNA. TRBV21-1 is a pseudogene locus. The length of the CDR3 is 15 residues. The CDR3 loop is CASSKAGNSGPPLHF. The CDR3 nucleotides read TGTGCCAGCAGCAAAGCAGGAAATAGTGGGCCACCCCTCCACTTT.

V gene TRBV5-1 combines with J gene TRBJ1-1, with a possible D match to TRBD1 (5 bases). The CDR3 loop spans 15 amino acids. Germline V lookup: CDR1 SGHRS, CDR2 YFSETQ. Trimming removed 2 bases from V and 5 bases from J, with 16 bases in between. As DNA, the CDR3 is TGCGCCAGCAGCTTAGGTTCCGGGGCGAGGACTGAAGCTTTCTTT. This sequence encodes CASSLGSGARTEAFF.

Here the CDR3 reads CASSNRALKDLTDTQYF. The CDR3 coding sequence is TGTGCCAGCAGCAACCGGGCACTAAAGGATCTCACAGATACGCAGTATTTT. The chain combines TRBV21-1 with TRBJ2-3. TRBV21-1 represents a pseudogene. This CDR3 contains 17 residues.

The V call is TRBV7-2, the J call TRBJ2-7, with D possibly matching TRBD1 (7 bases). V was cut by 2 bases and J by 2 bases, with 13 bases left in between. Germline lookup yields CDR1 SGHTA and CDR2 FQGNSA. The CDR3 covers 15 residues. CDR3 in DNA: TGTGCCAGCAGCTTACAGGGGGGTGGGGCCTACGAGCAGTACGTC. Its protein is CASSLQGGGAYEQYV.

This clone was counted a single time. V is TRBV29-1 and J is TRBJ2-3, with D perhaps matching TRBD1 (5 bases). V was trimmed by 1 base and J by 0 bases, leaving 8 bases between them. The germline V gene encodes CDR1 SQVTM and CDR2 ANQGSEA. The CDR3 spans 14 residues. DNA for the CDR3: TGCAGCGTTGAAGTTACAGGCAGCACAGATACGCAGTATTTT. Translation gives CSVEVTGSTDTQYF.

This clone was seen a few times. V and J are TRBV10-1 and TRBJ2-2; D gene uncertain. Germline CDR1 and CDR2: WNHNN and SYGVQD (reference sequence). Trimming removed 5 bases from V and 2 bases from J, with 0 bases in between. This CDR3 is 11 amino acids long. The CDR3: CASSNTGELFF. CDR3 coding DNA: TGCGCCAGCAGTAACACCGGGGAGCTGTTTTTT.

This sequence joins TRBV28 and TRBJ2-7; 11 bases fit TRBD1. Per the germline V gene, CDR1 is MDHEN and CDR2 is SYDVKM. The CDR3 is 15 amino acids. The V gene end was trimmed by 3 bases and the J gene end by 5 bases; junction bases not matched to a gene: 6. CDR3 bases: TGTGCCAGCAGTTTCGGGACAGGGGGATTCGACGAGCAGTACGTC. Translating gives CASSFGTGGFDEQYV.

This rearrangement joins TRBV10-1 to TRBJ2-7; D is possibly TRBD1 (5 bases). This CDR3 is 16 amino acids long. V lost 0 bases and J 3 bases, leaving 15 bases between the germline ends. CDR1 WNHNN and CDR2 SYGVQD come from the germline V gene (reference sequence). The CDR3 spells CASSESRPGIDYEQYF. In nucleotides, the CDR3 is TGCGCCAGCAGTGAGTCGAGGCCAGGGATCGACTACGAGCAGTACTTC.